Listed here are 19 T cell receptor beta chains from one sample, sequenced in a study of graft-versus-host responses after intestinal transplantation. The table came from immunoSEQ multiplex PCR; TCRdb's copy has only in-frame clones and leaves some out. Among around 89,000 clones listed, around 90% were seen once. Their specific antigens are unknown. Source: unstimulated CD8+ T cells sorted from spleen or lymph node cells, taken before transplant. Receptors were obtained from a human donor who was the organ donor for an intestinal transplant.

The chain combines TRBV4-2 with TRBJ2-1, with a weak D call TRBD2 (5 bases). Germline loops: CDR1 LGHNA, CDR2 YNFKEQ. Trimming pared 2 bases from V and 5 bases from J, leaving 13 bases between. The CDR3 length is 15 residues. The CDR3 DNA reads TGTGCCAGCAGCCAATCGGGGAGCGTTGACAATGAGCAGTTCTTC. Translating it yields CASSQSGSVDNEQFF.

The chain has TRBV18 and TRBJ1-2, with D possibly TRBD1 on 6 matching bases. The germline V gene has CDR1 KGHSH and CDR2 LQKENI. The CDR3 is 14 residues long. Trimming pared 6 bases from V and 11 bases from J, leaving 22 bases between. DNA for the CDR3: TGTGCCAGCTCCCTTCCTGGGACACCCAATCCGTACACCTTC. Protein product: CASSLPGTPNPYTF.

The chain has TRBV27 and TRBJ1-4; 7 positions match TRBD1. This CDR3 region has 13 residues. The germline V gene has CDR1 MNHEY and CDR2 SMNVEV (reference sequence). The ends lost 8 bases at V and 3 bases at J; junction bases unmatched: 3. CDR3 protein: CASGGQPNEKLFF. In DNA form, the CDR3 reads TGTGCCAGCGGGGGACAGCCTAATGAAAAACTGTTTTTT.

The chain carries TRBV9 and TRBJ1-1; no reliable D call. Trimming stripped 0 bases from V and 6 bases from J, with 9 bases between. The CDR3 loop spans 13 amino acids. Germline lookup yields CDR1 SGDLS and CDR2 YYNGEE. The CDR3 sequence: CASSVVHGAEAFF. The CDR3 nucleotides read TGTGCCAGCAGCGTAGTCCACGGGGCTGAAGCTTTCTTT. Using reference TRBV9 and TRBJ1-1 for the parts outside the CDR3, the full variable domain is DSGVTQTPKHLITATGQRVTLRCSPRSGDLSVYWYQQSLDQGLQFLIQYYNGEERAKGNILERFSAQQFPDLHSELNLSSLELGDSALYFCASSVVHGAEAFFGQGTRLTVV.

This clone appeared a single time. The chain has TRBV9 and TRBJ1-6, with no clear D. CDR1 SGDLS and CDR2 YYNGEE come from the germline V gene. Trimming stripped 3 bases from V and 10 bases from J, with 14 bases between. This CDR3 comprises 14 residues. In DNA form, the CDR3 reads TGTGCCAGCAGCGCAAGTTCGGTCTGGTCACCCCTCCACTTT. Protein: CASSASSVWSPLHF.

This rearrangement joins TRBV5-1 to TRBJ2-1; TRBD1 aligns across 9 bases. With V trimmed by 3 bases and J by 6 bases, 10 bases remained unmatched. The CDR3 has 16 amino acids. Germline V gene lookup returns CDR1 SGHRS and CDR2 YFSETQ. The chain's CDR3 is CASSSEVWTGANEQFF. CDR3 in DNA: TGCGCCAGCAGCTCTGAGGTATGGACAGGGGCCAATGAGCAGTTCTTC.

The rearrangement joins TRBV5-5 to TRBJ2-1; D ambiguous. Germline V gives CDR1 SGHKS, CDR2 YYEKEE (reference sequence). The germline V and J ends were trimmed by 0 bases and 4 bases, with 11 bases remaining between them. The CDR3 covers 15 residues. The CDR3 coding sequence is TGTGCCAGCAGCTTGGCGGCGGAGCTATACAATGAGCAGTTCTTC. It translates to CASSLAAELYNEQFF. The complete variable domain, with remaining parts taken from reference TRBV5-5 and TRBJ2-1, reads DAGVTQSPTHLIKTRGQQVTLRCSPISGHKSVSWYQQVLGQGPQFIFQYYEKEERGRGNFPDRFSARQFPNYSSELNVNALLLGDSALYLCASSLAAELYNEQFFGPGTRLTVL.

CDR3 sequence (DNA): TGCGCCAGCAGCGTCCGACAGGGCGGAATTGAAGCTTTCTTT. Translating gives CASSVRQGGIEAFF. The V gene is TRBV5-1, the J gene TRBJ1-1; the match to TRBD1 covers 7 bases. J was trimmed by 7 bases and V by 4 bases; bases with no gene match: 10. Germline lookup yields CDR1 SGHRS and CDR2 YFSETQ. CDR3 length: 14 amino acids.

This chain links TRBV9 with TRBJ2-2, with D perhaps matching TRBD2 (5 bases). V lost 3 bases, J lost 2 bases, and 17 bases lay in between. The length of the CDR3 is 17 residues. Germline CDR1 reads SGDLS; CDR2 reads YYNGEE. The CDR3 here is CASSGGPTRTNTGELFF. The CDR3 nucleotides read TGTGCCAGCAGCGGCGGACCAACCCGGACTAACACCGGGGAGCTGTTTTTT.

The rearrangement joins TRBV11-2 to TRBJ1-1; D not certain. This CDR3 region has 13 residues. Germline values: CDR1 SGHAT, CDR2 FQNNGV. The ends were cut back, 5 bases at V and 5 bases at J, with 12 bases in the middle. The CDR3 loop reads CASSINSRTEAFF. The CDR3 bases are TGTGCCAGCAGCATAAACAGTAGGACTGAAGCTTTCTTT.

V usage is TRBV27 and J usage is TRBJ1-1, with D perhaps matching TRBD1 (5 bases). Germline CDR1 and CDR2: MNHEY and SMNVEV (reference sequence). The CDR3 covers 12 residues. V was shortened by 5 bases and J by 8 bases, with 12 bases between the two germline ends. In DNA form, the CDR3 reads TGTGCCAGCAGTCCGGGACTGCCCGAAGCTTTCTTT. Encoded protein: CASSPGLPEAFF.

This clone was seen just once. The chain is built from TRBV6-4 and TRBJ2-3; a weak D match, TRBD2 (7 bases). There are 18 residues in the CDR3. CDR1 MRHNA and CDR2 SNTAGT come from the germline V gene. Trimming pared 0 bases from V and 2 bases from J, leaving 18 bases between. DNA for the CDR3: TGTGCCAGCAGTGACTCGGGATCGGGGGGCTTGTACACAGATACGCAGTATTTT. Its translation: CASSDSGSGGLYTDTQYF.

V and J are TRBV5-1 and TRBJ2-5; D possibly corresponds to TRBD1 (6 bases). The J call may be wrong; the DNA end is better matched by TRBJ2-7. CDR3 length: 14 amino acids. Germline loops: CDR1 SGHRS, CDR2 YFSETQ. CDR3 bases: TGCGCCAGCAGTACCACCGGGACAAACTACGAGCAGTACTTC. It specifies CASSTTGTNYEQYF.

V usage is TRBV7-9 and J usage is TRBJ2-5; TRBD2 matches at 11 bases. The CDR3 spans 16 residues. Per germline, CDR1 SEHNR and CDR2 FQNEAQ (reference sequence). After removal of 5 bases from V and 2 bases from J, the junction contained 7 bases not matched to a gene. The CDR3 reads CASSPLAGEPQETQYF. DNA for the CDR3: TGTGCCAGCAGCCCACTAGCGGGGGAGCCGCAAGAGACCCAGTACTTC.

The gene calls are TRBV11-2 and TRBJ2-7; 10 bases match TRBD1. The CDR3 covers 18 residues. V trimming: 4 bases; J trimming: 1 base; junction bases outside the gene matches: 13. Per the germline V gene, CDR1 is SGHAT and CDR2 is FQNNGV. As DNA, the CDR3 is TGTGCCAGCAGCTACCCCACCGCCGGGACAGGGGATTCCTACGAGCAGTACTTC. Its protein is CASSYPTAGTGDSYEQYF.

As DNA, the CDR3 is TGCGCCAGCAGCCAGACGACAGGGGTGGATCAGCCCCAGCATTTT. Amino acids: CASSQTTGVDQPQHF. The rearrangement joins TRBV4-1 to TRBJ1-5; 8 bases map to TRBD1. V gave up 3 bases and J gave up 5 bases; unmatched junction bases: 6. The CDR3 sequence is 15 residues long. Germline CDR1 is MGHRA and CDR2 is YSYEKL.

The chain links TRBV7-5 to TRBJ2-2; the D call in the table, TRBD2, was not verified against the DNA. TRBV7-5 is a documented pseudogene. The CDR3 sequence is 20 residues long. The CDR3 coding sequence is TGTGTCAGAAGCTTAGATAGGGGACTAGCGGGGGAAAGGGGCACCGGGGAGCTGTTTTTT. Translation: CVRSLDRGLAGERGTGELFF.

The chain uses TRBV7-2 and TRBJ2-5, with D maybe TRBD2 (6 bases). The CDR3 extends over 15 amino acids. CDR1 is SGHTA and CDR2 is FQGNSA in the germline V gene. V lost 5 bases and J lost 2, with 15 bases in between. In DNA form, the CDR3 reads TGTGCCAGCAGCCCCGATCTGGGACTGCAAGAGACCCAGTACTTC. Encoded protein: CASSPDLGLQETQYF.

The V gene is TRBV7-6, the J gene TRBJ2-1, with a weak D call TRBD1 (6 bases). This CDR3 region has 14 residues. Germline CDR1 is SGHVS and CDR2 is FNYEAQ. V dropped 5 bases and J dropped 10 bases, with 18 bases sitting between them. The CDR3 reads CASSPLFGGNEQFF. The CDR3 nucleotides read TGTGCCAGCAGCCCCTTATTTGGGGGCAACGAGCAGTTCTTC.